These T cell receptor beta chains were read from a single sample in a study of blood T cell repertoires in COVID-19. Sequenced by immunoSEQ multiplex PCR; TCRdb stores in-frame clones only, minus some. Of roughly 250,000 clones in the sample, approximately 85% are singletons; the top ten hold 3.5% to 5.5%. The sequenced material came from PBMCs or T cells enriched from blood (not recorded which). The receptors derive from a woman aged 25 to 39 who had recovered from COVID-19. Both conserved end residues are part of each CDR3. D genes are given only for firm matches. Size is omitted from some rows. Given values are once, few, many or a class for expanded clones.

D gene,V gene,clone size,J gene,CDR3 DNA,CDR3 protein
.,TRBV28,.,TRBJ2-2,TGTGCCAGCAGTTTTCAGACAGTAGGCACCGGGGAGCTGTTTTTT,CASSFQTVGTGELFF
.,TRBV28,few,TRBJ1-1,TGTGCCAGCAGTTACGGGAGACTGAACACTGAAGCTTTCTTT,CASSYGRLNTEAFF
.,TRBV12-3/TRBV12-4,.,TRBJ1-5,TGTGCCAGCAGTCAGGGGAGCAATCAGCCCCAGCATTTT,CASSQGSNQPQHF
TRBD1,TRBV7-8,few,TRBJ1-2,TGTGCCAGCAGTCTACGAGGTGGGACAGAAGCCTACTATGGCTACACCTTC,CASSLRGGTEAYYGYTF
.,TRBV7-2,.,TRBJ1-5,TGTGCCAGCAGCCCAAACCACCCAGGGTATAGCAATCAGCCCCAGCATTTT,CASSPNHPGYSNQPQHF
.,TRBV5-8,.,TRBJ1-1,TGTGCCAGCAGCTTGGCGCGGGACACTGAAGCTTTCTTT,CASSLARDTEAFF
.,TRBV9,.,TRBJ2-1,TGTGCCAGCACCCGGCCGGGACTCAATGAGCAGTTCTTC,CASTRPGLNEQFF
.,TRBV29-1,.,TRBJ2-1,TGCAGCGTTGAAGATGCGTTCAATGAGCAGTTCTTC,CSVEDAFNEQFF
.,TRBV27,.,TRBJ2-3,TGTGCCAGCTCGGTACAGGAGAGCACCTACACAGATACGCAGTATTTT,CASSVQESTYTDTQYF
.,TRBV7-7,.,TRBJ2-1,TGTGCCAGCAGCTCCCGTTTGGCAGCCTACAATGAGCAGTTCTTC,CASSSRLAAYNEQFF
.,TRBV7-6,.,TRBJ2-7,TGTGCCAGCAGCTTAAGATACCGCAGCGAGCAGTACTTC,CASSLRYRSEQYF
.,TRBV19,.,TRBJ2-1,TGTGCCAGTAGTATAGGGACAGACTACAATGAGCAGTTCTTC,CASSIGTDYNEQFF
TRBD1,TRBV7-9,few,TRBJ1-2,TGTGCCAGCAGCTCCAGCACAGGGGGCTTTCGATATGGCTACACCTTC,CASSSSTGGFRYGYTF
.,TRBV7-3,.,TRBJ2-3,TGTGCCAGCAGTTCCTCAGGGGATGGTACGCAGTATTTT,CASSSSGDGTQYF
TRBD1,TRBV7-3,few,TRBJ2-1,TGTGCCACAGGACAGGGGGCAAATGAGCAGTTCTTC,CATGQGANEQFF
.,TRBV7-6,.,TRBJ1-2,TGTGCCAGCAGTCGACTTAGGGAGGGCTGCACCGCCTCTTACTATGGCTACACCTTC,CASSRLREGCTASYYGYTF
TRBD1,TRBV6-5,.,TRBJ1-2,TGTGCCACCGGGACAGTTCTCAACTATGGCTACACCTTC,CATGTVLNYGYTF
TRBD1,TRBV4-1,.,TRBJ2-1,TGCGCCAGCAGCCGTCAATCGGGACAGTACAATGAGCAGTTCTTC,CASSRQSGQYNEQFF
.,TRBV9,.,TRBJ2-7,TGTGCCAGCAGCGTAGCAGGGGTTAGCTCCTACGAGCAGTACTTC,CASSVAGVSSYEQYF
.,TRBV6-4,many,TRBJ1-1,TGTGCCAGCAGCCCCACGAGCCGCGGGGGAGCTTTCTTT,CASSPTSRGGAFF
TRBD1,TRBV6-6,.,TRBJ1-2,TGTGCCAGCACCTTAAGAGACAGGGTAATTCGGGGCTACACCTTC,CASTLRDRVIRGYTF
TRBD1,TRBV6-5,.,TRBJ2-1,TGTGCCAGCGGTAGTTGGCAGGGGGCCTACAATGAGCAGTTCTTC,CASGSWQGAYNEQFF
TRBD1,TRBV6-5,.,TRBJ1-1,TGTGCCAGCACTCGAGACAGGGGGCGAGTCACTGAAGCTTTCTTT,CASTRDRGRVTEAFF
.,TRBV6-5,.,TRBJ2-7,TGTGCCAGCAGTTACTCGGCCGGGACCTACGAGCAGTACTTC,CASSYSAGTYEQYF
TRBD1,TRBV5-1,.,TRBJ2-7,TGCGCCAGCAGCCGCTCGGGACAGGGGTTAAACGAGCAGTACTTC,CASSRSGQGLNEQYF
.,TRBV6-5,.,TRBJ2-5,TGTGCCAGCAGCCTCAATACAGGGAAAGAGACCCAGTACTTC,CASSLNTGKETQYF
.,TRBV30,.,TRBJ1-5,TGTGCCTGGAGTCCCGACCGCGGGAAAATAGGTCAGCCCCAGCATTTT,CAWSPDRGKIGQPQHF
TRBD1,TRBV9,.,TRBJ1-1,TGTGCCAGCAGCCCCGGACAGGGGGCTGAAGCTTTCTTT,CASSPGQGAEAFF
.,TRBV20-1,once,TRBJ2-1,TGCAGTGCTAGTCGTGACAATGAGCAGTTCTTC,CSASRDNEQFF
TRBD1,TRBV3-1/TRBV3-2,few,TRBJ1-2,TGTGCCAGCAGCGGCCTGGGCCCGGACAGGGGGAGCGGCTACACCTTC,CASSGLGPDRGSGYTF
.,TRBV2,.,TRBJ1-5,TGTGCCAGCAGTGCCCAACAGGGCCTTCAGCCCCAGCATTTT,CASSAQQGLQPQHF
.,TRBV7-9,.,TRBJ2-1,TGTGCCAGCAGCTTAGTAGGGGTAAATGAGCAGTTCTTC,CASSLVGVNEQFF
.,TRBV9,.,TRBJ2-3,TGTGCCAGCAGCACCTACGGGGAGATAGATACGCAGTATTTT,CASSTYGEIDTQYF
.,TRBV7-6,.,TRBJ2-4,TGTGCCAGCAGCTTATATGACAGCCGGGAGGCCAAAAACATTCAGTACTTC,CASSLYDSREAKNIQYF
TRBD1,TRBV7-8,.,TRBJ2-3,TGTGCCAGCAGTGAGACAGGGACCGCAGATACGCAGTATTTT,CASSETGTADTQYF
TRBD2,TRBV28,.,TRBJ2-3,TGTGCCAGCACCCCCCCTAAACTAGCGGGAGGCACAGATACGCAGTATTTT,CASTPPKLAGGTDTQYF
TRBD1,TRBV4-1,.,TRBJ1-5,TGCGCCAGCGGAACAGGGGTGAATCAGCCCCAGCATTTT,CASGTGVNQPQHF
.,TRBV3-1/TRBV3-2,.,TRBJ2-1,TGTGCCAGCAGCCCACCACAGGGAGTCGTTAACAATGAGCAGTTCTTC,CASSPPQGVVNNEQFF
TRBD1,TRBV27,.,TRBJ2-7,TGTGCCAGCAGCTTCCGGGACAGATACTACGAGCAGTACTTC,CASSFRDRYYEQYF
TRBD1,TRBV19,few,TRBJ1-1,TGTGCCAGTAGTATACCCCGACAGGGATCCACTGAAGCTTTCTTT,CASSIPRQGSTEAFF
TRBD1,TRBV11-2,.,TRBJ1-5,TGTGCCAGCAGCCGCGGACAGGGGAATTTCAATCAGCCCCAGCATTTT,CASSRGQGNFNQPQHF
.,TRBV10-3,.,TRBJ2-1,TGTGCCATCGGGGGGGGCCTCAATGAGCAGTTCTTC,CAIGGGLNEQFF
TRBD2,TRBV11-3,.,TRBJ2-3,TGTGCCAGCAGCTCGGGGGTTGCGGGGGTCCATAATACGCAGTATTTT,CASSSGVAGVHNTQYF
.,TRBV5-1,few,TRBJ1-2,TGCGCCAGCAGCCGAAGATGGAGCGGGAAAAATGGCTACACCTTC,CASSRRWSGKNGYTF
.,TRBV7-3,.,TRBJ1-1,TGTGCCAGCAGCTTCCGGCAGGGTTCTGAAGCTTTCTTT,CASSFRQGSEAFF
.,TRBV9,.,TRBJ1-5,TGTGCCAGCAGCGTAGAGGAGGGATTGGGTCAGCCCCAGCATTTT,CASSVEEGLGQPQHF
.,TRBV20-1,.,TRBJ1-2,TGCAGTGCTAGACATTCATATGGCTACACCTTC,CSARHSYGYTF
.,TRBV29-1,.,TRBJ2-5,TGCAGCGTTGCTGGGACTTCGGGGGAGACCCAGTACTTC,CSVAGTSGETQYF
.,TRBV5-1,once,TRBJ2-7,TGCGCCAGCAGCTTATCCGGGACAAACTACGAGCAGTACTTC,CASSLSGTNYEQYF
.,TRBV7-7,.,TRBJ2-2,TGTGCCAGCAGCTTAGAAGATTTCGGTGCCGGGGAGCTGTTTTTT,CASSLEDFGAGELFF
.,TRBV2,.,TRBJ1-6,TGTGCCAGCAGCTACAGAAACGTTAATAATTCACCCCTCCACTTT,CASSYRNVNNSPLHF
.,TRBV28,.,TRBJ2-7,TGTGCCAGCAGTCCCCGGACAGTTACCTACGAGCAGTACTTC,CASSPRTVTYEQYF
.,TRBV6-5,once,TRBJ1-2,TGTGCCAGCAGCAAACAGGGATATGGCTACACCTTC,CASSKQGYGYTF
.,TRBV19,.,TRBJ2-4,TGTGCCAGTAGTATAAATATCGCGACAGGCCCTAGGAGGTTAGCCAAAAACATTCAGTACTTC,CASSINIATGPRRLAKNIQYF